Here is one T cell receptor beta chain with its context. The same CDR3 arises from other DNA sequences in this sample as well. The CDR3 extends over 13 amino acids. Germline lookup yields CDR1 MNHEY and CDR2 SMNVEV (reference sequence). V gave up 5 bases and J gave up 2 bases, with 9 bases separating them. The PCR employed 60 Vbeta primers together with 13 Jbeta primers. Sequenced by immunoSEQ multiplex PCR; TCRdb stores in-frame clones only, minus some. The table has over 150,000 clones, 80% seen once; the top ten hold 0.5% to 0.8%. This specimen belongs to a study of cytomegalovirus exposure and HLA in healthy donors. For the study at large: Roughly 89 million unique TCR sequences came from HLA-typed donors in an early release.

The sequencing sample was made of PBMCs. The receptor comes from a boy between 10 and 17 years old in good health and CMV-seronegative. V is TRBV27 and J is TRBJ1-2, with D unclear. The CDR3 DNA follows: TGTGCCAGCAGTCTTGGTCAGAACTATGGCTACACCTTC. Its protein product is CASSLGQNYGYTF.